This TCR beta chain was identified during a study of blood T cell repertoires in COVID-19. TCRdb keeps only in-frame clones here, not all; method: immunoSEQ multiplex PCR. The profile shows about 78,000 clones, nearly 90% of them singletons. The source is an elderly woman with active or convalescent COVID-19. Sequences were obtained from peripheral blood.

The CDR3 loop reads CATSDWARENTDTQYF. Written as DNA, the CDR3 is TGTGCCACCAGTGATTGGGCCCGAGAGAACACAGATACGCAGTATTTT. This sequence joins TRBV24-1 and TRBJ2-3; D unclear. Trimming took 2 bases from V and 2 from J, leaving 13 bases between them. Germline V lookup: CDR1 KGHDR, CDR2 SFDVKD. The CDR3 has 16 amino acids.